This TCR beta chain appears in the sequencing data of a study of cytomegalovirus exposure and HLA in healthy donors. Study-wide points: In a later analysis, the majority of CMV-associated beta chains seemingly showed HLA restriction. Available immune exposure information covered CMV serostatus only. In the analysis, some V segments, TRBV6-2 and TRBV6-3 included, were excluded as indistinguishable.

Donors had nominal health at sampling but likely had unrecorded immune exposures. Remarks on this clone: Antigen: not known.

The PCR ran on 60 Vbeta and 13 Jbeta primers. Using immunoSEQ multiplex PCR, the repertoire was profiled, and TCRdb retains in-frame clones only, with some absent. The repertoire table contains about 58,000 clones. After removal of 2 bases from V and 7 bases from J, the junction contained 5 bases not matched to a gene. Germline V lookup: CDR1 LNHDA, CDR2 SQIVND (reference sequence). This CDR3 region has 15 residues. Specimen: PBMCs. The receptor comes from a woman aged 18-30 years in good health and CMV-seronegative. This chain uses TRBV19 with TRBJ2-2, with 9 nucleotides matching TRBD2. The CDR3 here is CASSILRGGSGELFF. Here the CDR3 DNA reads TGTGCCAGTAGTATACTGCGGGGGGGCAGCGGGGAGCTGTTTTTT.